The next 3 T cell receptor beta chains were all read from a single sample in a study of blood T cell repertoires in COVID-19. The protocol was immunoSEQ multiplex PCR, while the TCRdb copy is restricted to in-frame clones and leaves out a portion. The sample comprises about 180,000 clones, 83% of which are singletons, and less than 10% rests with the top ten. Sequencing was carried out using peripheral blood. The origin of the receptors is a woman in her seventies with COVID-19, enrolled during active disease.

Worth noting for this clone: Other DNA sequences in the same sample also yield this CDR3. CDR3 loop: CASSIVGEETQYF. The DNA for the CDR3 is TGTGCCAGTAGTATCGTAGGGGAAGAGACCCAGTACTTC. The chain joins TRBV19 to TRBJ2-5; TRBD1 is a possible D gene (5 bases). This CDR3 is 13 amino acids long. Between the trimmed V and J ends, which lost 3 bases and 3 bases, there was a span of 8 bases. The germline CDR1 and CDR2 sequences are LNHDA and SQIVND (reference sequence). Filled out from reference TRBV19 and TRBJ2-5, the complete variable domain reads DGGITQSPKYLFRKEGQNVTLSCEQNLNHDAMYWYRQDPGQGLRLIYYSQIVNDFQKGDIAEGYSVSREKKESFPLTVTSAQKNPTAFYLCASSIVGEETQYFGPGTRLLVL.

The rearrangement joins TRBV30 to TRBJ2-2, with D hard to call. The CDR3 extends over 12 amino acids. Germline assignment: CDR1 GTSNPN and CDR2 SVGIG (reference sequence). Trimming left V 3 bases short and J 6 bases short, with 8 bases between. The CDR3 region has the DNA TGTGCCTGGAGGATGAGCGCCGGGGAGCTGTTTTTT. Protein product: CAWRMSAGELFF.

The chain uses TRBV7-2 and TRBJ2-2; D is undetermined. Trimming took 7 bases from V and 1 from J, leaving 13 bases between them. This CDR3 has 15 amino acids. Per germline, CDR1 SGHTA and CDR2 FQGNSA. CDR3 in amino acids: CASTPRDLNTGELFF. CDR3 nucleotide sequence: TGTGCCAGCACCCCCCGTGACTTGAACACCGGGGAGCTGTTTTTT. The whole variable domain, remainder taken from reference TRBV7-2 and TRBJ2-2, is GAGVSQSPSNKVTEKGKDVELRCDPISGHTALYWYRQSLGQGLEFLIYFQGNSAPDKSGLPSDRFSAERTGGSVSTLTIQRTQQEDSAVYLCASTPRDLNTGELFFGEGSRLTVL.